Listed here are 9 T cell receptor beta chains from one sample, sequenced in a study of cytomegalovirus exposure and HLA in healthy donors. A multiplex PCR was run with 60 Vbeta primers and 13 Jbeta primers. The assay was immunoSEQ multiplex PCR, and TCRdb's table has in-frame clones only and misses some. The top ten clones hold around 15% of a sample with roughly 84,000 clones, around 85% of them seen once. The sequencing sample was made of PBMCs. These receptors were obtained from a human donor in good health.

Turning to this clone: Relative to the germline gene, one junction end is altered; a read error may explain this. The chain is built from TRBV4-2 and TRBJ1-1; TRBD1 is a possible D gene (5 bases). The CDR3 length is 15 residues. CDR1 LGHNA and CDR2 YNFKEQ come from the germline V gene. The CDR3 loop is CASSQGLRVNAEAFF. The CDR3 region has the DNA TGTGCCAGCAGCCAAGGGCTCAGGGTGAACGCTGAAGCTTTCTTT.

V usage is TRBV19 and J usage is TRBJ1-1; D is unclear. The CDR3 consists of 13 residues. Per germline, CDR1 LNHDA and CDR2 SQIVND (reference sequence). Between the trimmed V and J ends, which lost 6 bases and 2 bases, there was a span of 10 bases. DNA of the CDR3: TGTGCCAGTAGAGAAACATTAAACACTGAAGCTTTCTTT. Translating it yields CASRETLNTEAFF.

This clone was observed a handful of times. This chain links TRBV5-1 with TRBJ2-5; no reliable D call. Germline V lookup: CDR1 SGHRS, CDR2 YFSETQ. Trimming took off 3 bases at V and 5 bases at J, with 5 bases between the two ends. This CDR3 is built from 11 residues. CDR3 nucleotide sequence: TGCGCCAGCAGCTGGGCGGAGACCCAGTACTTC. This translates into CASSWAETQYF.

The genes are TRBV7-6 and TRBJ2-7; 9 positions match TRBD2. J was trimmed by 2 bases and V by 3 bases; bases with no gene match: 5. The CDR3 is made up of 15 amino acids. CDR1 and CDR2 from the germline V gene are SGHVS and FNYEAQ. The DNA of the CDR3 is TGTGCCAGCAGCTTGGGCGGGGGGGTAGCCTACGAGCAGTACTTC. The encoded protein is CASSLGGGVAYEQYF. Based on the CDR3 plus reference TRBV7-6 and TRBJ2-7, the full variable domain is GAGVSQSPRYKVTKRGQDVALRCDPISGHVSLYWYRQALGQGPEFLTYFNYEAQQDKSGLPNDRFSAERPEGSISTLTIQRTEQRDSAMYRCASSLGGGVAYEQYFGPGTRLTVT.

This clone was detected only once. V gene TRBV9 combines with J gene TRBJ1-2; TRBD1 matches at 7 bases. This CDR3 has 16 amino acids. Germline V gene lookup returns CDR1 SGDLS and CDR2 YYNGEE. Trimming cost V 4 bases and J 5 bases; bases outside gene matches: 14. The CDR3 nucleotides are TGTGCCAGCAGCCTCAGGACAGGTATGAGTCCGTATGGCTACACCTTC. Amino acid sequence: CASSLRTGMSPYGYTF.

This chain uses TRBV6-1 with TRBJ2-3; a weak D match, TRBD1 (5 bases). The ends were cut back, 2 bases at V and 4 bases at J, with 13 bases in the middle. The CDR3 consists of 15 residues. CDR1 is MNHNS, CDR2 SASEGT, per germline. Here the CDR3 DNA reads TGTGCCAGCAGTGAAACGTGGGGCGCCGCAGATACGCAGTATTTT. Translated, it gives CASSETWGAADTQYF.

This clone showed up just once. The chain has TRBV29-1 and TRBJ2-2; tentative D call: TRBD1 (5 bases). V was shortened by 8 bases and J by 0 bases, with 19 bases between the two germline ends. Germline CDR1 SQVTM, CDR2 ANQGSEA. The length of the CDR3 is 16 residues. CDR3 sequence: CSTSYGDSANTGELFF. The DNA for the CDR3 is TGCAGCACATCCTACGGCGACAGTGCGAACACCGGGGAGCTGTTTTTT.

This clone was counted once. The chain combines TRBV4-3 with TRBJ2-1, with no clear D. The CDR3 totals 13 residues. CDR1 is LGHNA, CDR2 YSLEER, per germline. V gave up 3 bases and J gave up 8 bases, with 11 bases separating them. The CDR3 loop reads CASSQPVPDEQFF. CDR3 nucleotides: TGCGCCAGCAGCCAGCCGGTTCCCGATGAGCAGTTCTTC.

This chain joins TRBV5-6 and TRBJ1-2; possibly TRBD1 for D (5 bases). V lost 0 bases and J 0 bases, leaving 12 bases between the germline ends. The CDR3 contains 16 residues. Germline V gene data show CDR1 as SGHDT and CDR2 as YYEEEE. The CDR3 sequence: CASSLGRGRANYGYTF. The CDR3 DNA reads TGTGCCAGCAGCTTGGGGAGGGGCAGAGCTAACTATGGCTACACCTTC.